The 25 T cell receptor beta chains presented below share a single source sample, sequenced in a study of technical replicates of blood from a handful of donors (dated by TCRdb to about 2017). Library preparation used the immunoSEQ multiplex PCR assay. In its TCRdb copy, this immuneACCESS table keeps in-frame sequences only and misses some clones. Where compared with another copy, unresolved V genes explain less than half of these, and the others have no known cause. This sample gives over 75,000 clones in total; 97% of them show up just once. The ten largest clones capture approximately 0.2% of the sample. Sequenced sample: T cells isolated from PBMCs. The receptors come from a human donor in good health.

This clone occurred once. This rearrangement joins TRBV5-6 to TRBJ1-2; D perhaps matches TRBD1 (5 bases). V dropped 0 bases and J dropped 2 bases, with 8 bases sitting between them. Germline assignment: CDR1 SGHDT and CDR2 YYEEEE. The CDR3 has 14 residues. The CDR3 sequence: CASSLGRGNYGYTF. The CDR3 nucleotides are TGTGCCAGCAGCTTGGGGAGGGGAAACTATGGCTACACCTTC.

The gene calls are TRBV11-2 and TRBJ2-5; no reliable D call. The DNA end is a closer match to TRBJ2-7, so the J assignment may be wrong. Germline CDR1 and CDR2: SGHAT and FQNNGV. This CDR3 has 15 residues. The CDR3 loop reads CASSLGVSISYEQYF. DNA of the CDR3: TGTGCCAGCAGCTTAGGTGTAAGCATCTCCTACGAGCAGTACTTC.

This rearrangement joins TRBV11-3 to TRBJ2-3; D is undetermined. V was shortened by 3 bases and J by 6 bases, with 10 bases between the two germline ends. The germline gives CDR1 SGHNT, CDR2 YENEEA. This CDR3 comprises 13 residues. CDR3 region: CASSFLLEDTQYF. Written as DNA, the CDR3 is TGTGCCAGCAGCTTCCTCCTGGAGGATACGCAGTATTTT.

This chain uses TRBV5-1 with TRBJ2-2, with TRBD1 matching 8 bases. V was pared by 7 bases and J by 0 bases, with 2 bases of the junction left unmatched. Germline values: CDR1 SGHRS, CDR2 YFSETQ. The CDR3 sequence is 14 residues long. CDR3 loop: CASGTGANTGELFF. The CDR3 DNA reads as TGCGCCAGCGGGACAGGCGCGAACACCGGGGAGCTGTTTTTT.

The chain recombines TRBV6-5 with TRBJ2-2; D may be TRBD1 (5 bases). Trimming cost V 6 bases and J 0 bases, with 11 bases left between them. Per the germline V gene, CDR1 is MNHEY and CDR2 is SVGAGI. This CDR3 contains 15 residues. The CDR3 here is CASSRDSPNTGELFF. The CDR3 DNA reads TGTGCCAGCAGCAGAGACAGTCCGAACACCGGGGAGCTGTTTTTT.

This chain links TRBV2 with TRBJ1-2, with D perhaps matching TRBD1 (5 bases). There are 14 residues in the CDR3. CDR1 SNHLY and CDR2 FYNNEI come from the germline V gene. Trimming stripped 6 bases from V and 5 bases from J, with 16 bases between. The DNA of the CDR3 is TGTGCCAGCAGCCCGACGGCAGGGAATTATGGCTACACCTTC. Protein sequence: CASSPTAGNYGYTF.

V usage is TRBV7-9 and J usage is TRBJ2-4; TRBD1 matches 7 bases. Germline lookup yields CDR1 SEHNR and CDR2 FQNEAQ (reference sequence). J was trimmed by 9 bases and V by 8 bases; bases with no gene match: 10. The CDR3 has 13 amino acids. This CDR3 reads CASLMGQHGIQYF. The CDR3 bases are TGTGCCAGCCTAATGGGACAGCATGGCATTCAGTACTTC.

This clone appeared a single time. The chain couples TRBV5-4 to TRBJ2-5; D perhaps matches TRBD2 (5 bases). Trimming pared 3 bases from V and 2 bases from J, leaving 11 bases between. Germline V CDR1 and CDR2: SGHNT, YYREEE (reference sequence). This CDR3 is 14 amino acids long. CDR3 bases: TGTGCCAGCAGCTGGCGCCGGGGACAAGAGACCCAGTACTTC. Translated: CASSWRRGQETQYF. Full variable domain (outside the CDR3, taken from reference TRBV5-4 and TRBJ2-5): ETGVTQSPTHLIKTRGQQVTLRCSSQSGHNTVSWYQQALGQGPQFIFQYYREEENGRGNFPPRFSGLQFPNYSSELNVNALELDDSALYLCASSWRRGQETQYFGPGTRLLVL.

The CDR3 is CASSPSAGTSGRGWQFF. The CDR3 region has the DNA TGTGCCAGCAGCCCATCGGCAGGGACTAGCGGGAGGGGTTGGCAGTTCTTC. V and J are TRBV7-9 and TRBJ2-1; 16 bases fit TRBD2. This CDR3 has 17 residues. Trimming at V came to 5 bases and at J to 12 bases, leaving 13 bases not matched to a gene. From germline, CDR1 is SEHNR and CDR2 FQNEAQ (reference sequence).

The chain employs TRBV2 and TRBJ1-5; D is unclear. This CDR3 has 17 amino acids. Germline CDR1 reads SNHLY; CDR2 reads FYNNEI. V dropped 6 bases and J dropped 3 bases, with 21 bases sitting between them. CDR3 DNA sequence: TGTGCCAGCAGAAACCGGGCTCTAGGGAGGGCCAATCAGCCCCAGCATTTT. It codes for CASRNRALGRANQPQHF.

This clone has a single count. V usage is TRBV2 and J usage is TRBJ1-1; D remains ambiguous. Trimming pared 3 bases from V and 4 bases from J, leaving 6 bases between. Germline loops: CDR1 SNHLY, CDR2 FYNNEI. The CDR3 is 12 residues long. The CDR3 nucleotides are TGTGCCAGCAGTGATCGTATCACTGAAGCTTTCTTT. Translation: CASSDRITEAFF.

This clone was counted only a few times. CDR3 in DNA: TGTGCCAGCAGCGTAGCTGACAGGGCCGGTAGTGGCTACACCTTC. It encodes CASSVADRAGSGYTF. The gene calls are TRBV9 and TRBJ1-2, with 7 bases matching TRBD1. After removal of 0 bases from V and 7 bases from J, the junction contained 9 bases not matched to a gene. The CDR3 runs 15 residues. The germline gives CDR1 SGDLS, CDR2 YYNGEE. Full variable domain (outside the CDR3, taken from reference TRBV9 and TRBJ1-2): DSGVTQTPKHLITATGQRVTLRCSPRSGDLSVYWYQQSLDQGLQFLIQYYNGEERAKGNILERFSAQQFPDLHSELNLSSLELGDSALYFCASSVADRAGSGYTFGSGTRLTVV.

The chain is built from TRBV5-8 and TRBJ2-5; perhaps TRBD1 as D (6 bases). CDR3 length equals 17 residues. The V and J ends lost 4 bases and 5 bases respectively, with 24 bases between them. CDR1 and CDR2 from the germline V gene are SGHTS and YDEGEE. The CDR3 DNA reads TGTGCCAGCAGCGCCGGAATGCAGGCCCTAAGGGGGGAGACCCAGTACTTC. This sequence encodes CASSAGMQALRGETQYF.

The chain links TRBV5-6 to TRBJ2-7; no clear D. This CDR3 is built from 12 residues. V was cut by 2 bases and J by 6 bases, with 9 bases left in between. Germline lookup yields CDR1 SGHDT and CDR2 YYEEEE. The CDR3 sequence: CASSFGPAEQYF. The CDR3 DNA reads TGTGCCAGCAGCTTTGGGCCTGCCGAGCAGTACTTC.

The sample holds a few counts of this clone. The CDR3 DNA is TGTGCCAGCAGCGAACAGGGCTTACGCGAGCAGTACTTC. It codes for CASSEQGLREQYF. The chain carries TRBV21-1 and TRBJ2-7; the table gives TRBD1 as D, unverified against the DNA. TRBV21-1 is a recognized pseudogene. The CDR3 length is 13 residues.

This rearrangement joins TRBV10-2 to TRBJ2-3; perhaps TRBD1 as D (5 bases). This CDR3 region has 13 residues. The germline V gene encodes CDR1 WSHSY and CDR2 SAAADI. The V end was cut by 6 bases, the J end by 4 bases, with 11 bases between. DNA of the CDR3: TGCGCCAGCAGCTGGGGCCCCGCAGATACGCAGTATTTT. Translating it yields CASSWGPADTQYF.

The chain has TRBV25-1 and TRBJ1-3; the match to TRBD1 covers 7 bases. This CDR3 is built from 15 residues. Looked up from germline, CDR1 is MGHDK and CDR2 is SYGVNS. The junction had 9 bases not matched to a gene; V was cut back by 8 bases and J by 2 bases. The CDR3 DNA reads TGTGCCAGCGCACCACAGGGGAAAGCTGGAAACACCATATATTTT. It translates to CASAPQGKAGNTIYF. Full variable domain (missing parts from reference TRBV25-1 and TRBJ1-3): EADIYQTPRYLVIGTGKKITLECSQTMGHDKMYWYQQDPGMELHLIHYSYGVNSTEKGDLSSESTVSRIRTEHFPLTLESARPSHTSQYLCASAPQGKAGNTIYFGEGSWLTVV.

This clone has just one count. The chain is built from TRBV7-9 and TRBJ1-3; a weak D match, TRBD1 (6 bases). The V end was cut by 5 bases, the J end by 0 bases, with 17 bases between. Germline assignment: CDR1 SEHNR and CDR2 FQNEAQ (reference sequence). This CDR3 is 17 amino acids long. This CDR3 reads CASSVRDNIISGNTIYF. The CDR3 region has the DNA TGTGCCAGCAGCGTCCGGGACAATATTATCTCTGGAAACACCATATATTTT.

The J gene is TRBJ2-6, the V gene TRBV5-5, with D possibly being TRBD2 (7 bases). V was shortened by 2 bases and J by 8 bases, with 11 bases between the two germline ends. The CDR3 is 14 amino acids. Per the germline V gene, CDR1 is SGHKS and CDR2 is YYEKEE (reference sequence). CDR3 bases: TGTGCCAGCAGCTTAGGGGGGGCACCCAACGTCCTGACTTTC. The encoded protein is CASSLGGAPNVLTF. Using reference TRBV5-5 and TRBJ2-6 for the parts outside the CDR3, the full variable domain is DAGVTQSPTHLIKTRGQQVTLRCSPISGHKSVSWYQQVLGQGPQFIFQYYEKEERGRGNFPDRFSARQFPNYSSELNVNALLLGDSALYLCASSLGGAPNVLTFGAGSRLTVL.

The chain carries TRBV6-5 and TRBJ2-1; D is unclear. V lost 3 bases, J lost 9 bases, and 18 bases lay in between. The CDR3 contains 15 residues. Germline-derived CDR1 and CDR2 are MNHEY and SVGAGI. The CDR3 sequence is CASSYITSSESEQFF. The CDR3 nucleotides are TGTGCCAGCAGTTATATTACCTCGAGTGAGAGTGAGCAGTTCTTC.

The rearrangement uses TRBV2 and TRBJ1-4; TRBD1 matches at 9 bases. Looked up from germline, CDR1 is SNHLY and CDR2 is FYNNEI. Losses at the gene ends were 4 bases for V and 6 bases for J; bases not matched to a gene: 3. This CDR3 contains 14 residues. CDR3 bases: TGTGCCAGCAGTGGGCGGACAGGGGATGAAAAACTGTTTTTT. Translated, it gives CASSGRTGDEKLFF.

J is TRBJ2-1 and V is TRBV6-1; 7 bases fit TRBD2. Germline lookup yields CDR1 MNHNS and CDR2 SASEGT. V trimming: 2 bases; J trimming: 12 bases; junction bases outside the gene matches: 16. This CDR3 comprises 16 residues. CDR3 sequence (DNA): TGTGCCAGCAGTGAACCCCTTGGGGCGGGAGAGGGGAGGCAGTTCTTC. Protein sequence: CASSEPLGAGEGRQFF.

The chain carries TRBV2 and TRBJ2-7; TRBD2 matches at 7 bases. The junction had 7 bases not matched to a gene; V was cut back by 3 bases and J by 2 bases. Germline V CDR1 and CDR2: SNHLY, FYNNEI. The CDR3 runs 15 residues. The CDR3 loop is CASSDPSGGPYEQYF. CDR3 sequence (DNA): TGTGCCAGCAGTGATCCTAGCGGAGGGCCCTACGAGCAGTACTTC.

The chain carries TRBV2 and TRBJ2-2, with D possibly being TRBD1 (5 bases). With 7 bases removed from V and 4 bases from J, the gap between germline ends came to 22 bases. The CDR3 contains 17 residues. Germline V lookup: CDR1 SNHLY, CDR2 FYNNEI. The CDR3 nucleotides are TGTGCCAGCACGATTCAAGGGAAGGGGCTGGCCACCGGGGAGCTGTTTTTT. Translating gives CASTIQGKGLATGELFF. Full variable domain (rest looked up from reference TRBV2 and TRBJ2-2): EPEVTQTPSHQVTQMGQEVILRCVPISNHLYFYWYRQILGQKVEFLVSFYNNEISEKSEIFDDQFSVERPDGSNFTLKIRSTKLEDSAMYFCASTIQGKGLATGELFFGEGSRLTVL.

This chain links TRBV4-1 with TRBJ2-1; 8 bases are shared with TRBD2. Germline values: CDR1 MGHRA, CDR2 YSYEKL. J gave up 3 bases and V 6 bases, and 10 bases lay outside the gene matches. This CDR3 comprises 16 residues. The CDR3 bases are TGCGCCAGCAGACCGGGACTAGGGTTTGGCTACAATGAGCAGTTCTTC. Translated, it gives CASRPGLGFGYNEQFF.